The table lists the clone carrying this TCR beta chain with a few counts. TCRdb keeps only in-frame clones here, not all; method: immunoSEQ multiplex PCR. Of about 960,000 clones in the sample, approximately 76% were seen once. This sample was taken from a study of shared clonotypes between healthy human individuals. V was cut by 5 bases and J by 5 bases, with 9 bases left in between. The CDR3 has 12 residues. Germline assignment: CDR1 SGHDN and CDR2 FVKESK. The sample was memory CD4+ T cells sorted from blood. Documented subset: CD45RA-negative fraction. The genes are TRBV14 and TRBJ1-2, with D unresolved. This clonotype originated in a young man in good health. The CDR3 DNA sequence: TGTGCCAGCAGCAGAACATCGTATGGCTACACCTTC. Protein: CASSRTSYGYTF.